This T cell receptor beta chain was sequenced in a study of cytomegalovirus exposure and HLA in healthy donors. Study context: Within an early data release were roughly 90 million unique TCRs drawn from HLA-typed donors. Across around 400 genotyped donors, 65% to 90% landed in the Caucasian-associated ancestry cluster.

On this clone itself: Its antigen remains unknown.

The CDR3 runs 14 residues. V was cut by 6 bases and J by 2 bases, with 14 bases left in between. Germline V gene data show CDR1 as MNHEY and CDR2 as SMNVEV (reference sequence). The PCR employed 60 Vbeta primers together with 13 Jbeta primers. Assay used: immunoSEQ multiplex PCR; TCRdb lists only in-frame clones, some missing. The profile shows tens of thousands of clones, 75% of them singletons. Notes on the study in general: Accurate prediction of most subjects' HLA-A and HLA-B alleles from TCR beta sequences was reported.

The sequence came from a middle-aged man in good health and CMV-seronegative. V is TRBV27 and J is TRBJ2-7, with D maybe TRBD2 (5 bases). Sequenced input: PBMCs. As DNA, the CDR3 is TGTGCCAGCAGGGGAGATTTGTCTCCCTACGAGCAGTACTTC. Amino acids: CASRGDLSPYEQYF.